This is a list of T cell receptor beta chains from one sample in a study of T-cell memory formation after mild COVID-19. TCRdb used MiXCR to reprocess the 5' RACE reads, holding one entry per CDR3 protein. The sample shows approximately 350,000 distinct CDR3 sequences, roughly 13% of them seen only once. What was sequenced was PBMCs or a T cell subset sorted from them (not recorded which). Receptors were obtained from a man younger than 30 who had mild COVID-19 (a few samples of this study predate the infection). Cell type and time point are not known. The CDR3 runs from the conserved cysteine through the conserved F or W. A D gene is named only where the DNA matches it firmly. Some rows mark clone size as missing; the rest say once, few, many or name a class of expanded clone.

CDR3	DNA	size	V	D	J
CATSDSTGGRETQYF	TGTGCCACCAGTGACTCGACAGGGGGGAGGGAGACCCAGTACTTC	NA	TRBV24-1	TRBD1	TRBJ2-5
CASSLRGHTDTQYF	TGTGCCAGCAGCTTGCGGGGGCACACAGATACGCAGTATTTT	few	TRBV7-6	NA	TRBJ2-3
CASSHTGGEGTEAFF	TGTGCCAGCAGCCACACAGGGGGCGAGGGCACTGAAGCTTTCTTT	NA	TRBV7-3	TRBD1	TRBJ1-1
CASSAVGGKLFF	TGTGCCAGCAGCGCGGTGGGCGGAAAACTGTTTTTT	few	TRBV7-9	NA	TRBJ1-4
CASSPIPGQLYEQYF	TGTGCCAGCAGCCCCATCCCTGGACAGCTCTACGAGCAGTACTTC	few	TRBV7-3	NA	TRBJ2-7
CAVRPTGVYEQYF	TGTGCCGTCAGACCTACCGGGGTCTACGAGCAGTACTTC	NA	TRBV7-9	NA	TRBJ2-7
CSGGQANNEQFF	TGCAGCGGGGGACAGGCAAACAATGAGCAGTTCTTC	few	TRBV29-1	TRBD1	TRBJ2-1
CASSPGTGWGTEAFF	TGTGCCAGCAGTCCCGGGACAGGGTGGGGGACTGAAGCTTTCTTT	NA	TRBV7-2	TRBD1	TRBJ1-1
CASSDGSSGGTDTQYF	TGTGCCAGCAGTGACGGGTCTAGCGGGGGTACAGATACGCAGTATTTT	few	TRBV2	TRBD2	TRBJ2-3
CASNKLPDGSSYEQYF	TGTGCCAGCAACAAACTCCCGGACGGAAGCTCCTACGAGCAGTACTTC	few	TRBV7-9	NA	TRBJ2-7
CASSQDNRGVTEAFF	TGCGCCAGCAGCCAAGATAACAGGGGGGTCACTGAAGCTTTCTTT	NA	TRBV4-1	TRBD1	TRBJ1-1
CSGGLPVGTSSYNEQFF	TGCAGTGGCGGACTCCCGGTGGGGACCTCCTCCTACAATGAGCAGTTCTTC	few	TRBV20-1	NA	TRBJ2-1
CASSLSRYSGANVLTF	TGTGCCAGCAGCTTAAGTCGCTACTCTGGGGCCAACGTCCTGACTTTC	NA	TRBV7-9	NA	TRBJ2-6
CSVVPAGENNEQFF	TGCAGCGTCGTTCCAGCGGGGGAAAACAATGAGCAGTTCTTC	NA	TRBV29-1	TRBD2	TRBJ2-1
CASSLFSTDTQYF	TGTGCCAGCAGCTTATTTAGCACAGATACGCAGTATTTT	many	TRBV7-2	NA	TRBJ2-3
CASRRRGGTDTQYF	TGTGCCAGCAGAAGGAGGGGGGGCACAGATACGCAGTATTTT	NA	TRBV12-3/TRBV12-4	NA	TRBJ2-3
CSASAVSYNEQFF	TGCAGTGCTAGTGCCGTCTCCTACAATGAGCAGTTCTTC	few	TRBV20-1	NA	TRBJ2-1
CASSEWTSGVTQETQYF	TGTGCCAGCAGCGAATGGACTAGCGGGGTAACCCAAGAGACCCAGTACTTC	NA	TRBV14	TRBD2	TRBJ2-5
CASSYSNRRAELFF	TGTGCCAGCAGTTACTCGAATCGGAGGGCGGAGCTGTTTTTT	few	TRBV6-5	NA	TRBJ2-2
CASSYRQPNSPLHF	TGTGCCAGCAGTTACAGGCAACCGAATTCACCCCTCCACTTT	few	TRBV6-5	NA	TRBJ1-6
CASSRGTGNEQFF	TGCGCCAGCAGCCGCGGGACAGGGAATGAGCAGTTCTTC	NA	TRBV4-1	TRBD1	TRBJ2-1
CASSGGELGNEQFF	TGCGCCAGCAGTGGAGGGGAACTGGGCAATGAGCAGTTCTTC	few	TRBV5-1	NA	TRBJ2-1
CASSQARDTIYF	TGTGCCAGCAGCCAAGCCCGCGACACCATATATTTT	few	TRBV3-1	NA	TRBJ1-3
CASSYGGSGANVLTF	TGTGCCAGCAGTTACGGTGGGTCTGGGGCCAACGTCCTGACTTTC	many	TRBV6-2/TRBV6-3	NA	TRBJ2-6
CASSLTGLETQYF	TGTGCCAGCAGTCTGACAGGGTTGGAGACCCAGTACTTC	many	TRBV27	TRBD1	TRBJ2-5
CASSPPQTGGNFYSNQPQHF	TGTGCCAGCTCACCACCTCAGACAGGGGGCAACTTTTATAGCAATCAGCCCCAGCATTTT	NA	TRBV18	TRBD1	TRBJ1-5
CASSSYNYGYTF	TGTGCCAGCAGCTCGTACAACTATGGCTACACCTTC	few	TRBV7-2	NA	TRBJ1-2
CASSLWTLMNTEAFF	TGTGCCAGCAGCCTATGGACTCTCATGAACACTGAAGCTTTCTTT	few	TRBV7-9	NA	TRBJ1-1
CASSFPAGAEQYF	TGTGCCAGCAGCTTCCCAGCGGGGGCCGAGCAGTACTTC	NA	TRBV7-9	TRBD2	TRBJ2-7
CASSYVSYYRVGQPQHF	TGTGCCAGCAGTTACGTTAGTTATTATAGGGTCGGCCAGCCCCAGCATTTT	few	TRBV6-6	NA	TRBJ1-5
CASSEGGSYEQYF	TGTGCCAGCAGTGAAGGGGGGTCCTACGAGCAGTACTTC	few	TRBV6-1	NA	TRBJ2-7
CAISGSEQIGTYEQYF	TGTGCCATCAGTGGGTCAGAACAGATTGGTACCTACGAGCAGTACTTC	NA	TRBV10-3	NA	TRBJ2-7
CASSQDLFQGRSIYGYTF	TGCGCCAGCAGCCAAGATTTATTTCAGGGACGCTCGATCTATGGCTACACCTTC	few	TRBV4-3	NA	TRBJ1-2
CASTLRDRGNSGAFF	TGTGCCAGCACCCTAAGGGACAGGGGAAATTCGGGAGCTTTCTTT	few	TRBV7-9	TRBD1	TRBJ1-1
CASSRGAGDTQYF	TGTGCCAGCAGCAGAGGGGCCGGAGATACGCAGTATTTT	few	TRBV7-6	NA	TRBJ2-3
CASGQGPDRGNEAFF	TGTGCTAGTGGTCAAGGACCCGACAGGGGCAATGAAGCTTTCTTT	NA	TRBV12-5	TRBD1	TRBJ1-1
CASSQDVGGGKQPQHF	TGCGCCAGCAGCCAAGATGTAGGAGGGGGCAAACAGCCCCAGCATTTT	NA	TRBV4-3	TRBD1	TRBJ1-5
CASSLVTGYPPPYF	TGTGCCAGCAGCTTAGTGACGGGGTACCCTCCCCCGTACTTC	few	TRBV7-8	NA	TRBJ2-5
CASSLVHKQFF	TGTGCCAGCAGCTTGGTGCATAAGCAGTTCTTC	few	TRBV5-6	NA	TRBJ2-1
CASSYSGMNTEAFF	TGTGCCAGCAGTTACTCTGGGATGAACACTGAAGCTTTCTTT	few	TRBV6-5	NA	TRBJ1-1
CASSSTRRQGLNEQFF	TGTGCCAGCAGCTCCACCCGGCGGCAGGGATTGAATGAGCAGTTCTTC	few	TRBV7-9	NA	TRBJ2-1
CASSSQGSNQPQHF	TGTGCCAGCAGTTCACAGGGTAGCAATCAGCCCCAGCATTTT	NA	TRBV7-2	NA	TRBJ1-5
CASSEDPSGMNTEAFF	TGTGCCAGCAGTGAGGACCCTTCGGGGATGAACACTGAAGCTTTCTTT	NA	TRBV6-1	NA	TRBJ1-1
CASSYSTGTSGNTIYF	TGTGCCAGCAGTTACTCGACAGGGACCTCTGGAAACACCATATATTTT	few	TRBV6-5	TRBD1	TRBJ1-3
CSVDRAGRNQETQYF	TGCAGCGTTGATAGGGCTGGTCGGAACCAAGAGACCCAGTACTTC	NA	TRBV29-1	NA	TRBJ2-5
CASSAQNTGELFF	TGTGCCAGCAGCGCCCAGAACACCGGGGAGCTGTTTTTT	many	TRBV9	NA	TRBJ2-2
CASSQDSPEQFF	TGCGCCAGCAGCCAAGATTCACCTGAGCAGTTCTTC	few	TRBV4-3	NA	TRBJ2-1
CASSLGGTRVTDTQYF	TGTGCCAGCAGTTTAGGCGGGACAAGGGTCACAGATACGCAGTATTTT	few	TRBV12-3/TRBV12-4	NA	TRBJ2-3
CASSRRGGQLNSPLHF	TGTGCCAGCTCACGGCGAGGGGGACAGTTAAATTCACCCCTCCACTTT	many	TRBV18	TRBD1	TRBJ1-6
CASSEGGGYTEAFF	TGTGCCAGCAGTGAAGGGGGTGGATACACTGAAGCTTTCTTT	NA	TRBV25-1	NA	TRBJ1-1
CSVAGLGEKLFF	TGCAGCGTTGCAGGGCTAGGTGAAAAACTGTTTTTT	NA	TRBV29-1	NA	TRBJ1-4
CASRPGDRVNTEAFF	TGTGCCAGCAGACCCGGGGACAGGGTGAACACTGAAGCTTTCTTT	few	TRBV12-3/TRBV12-4	TRBD1	TRBJ1-1
CSARDMLGQPQHF	TGCAGTGCTAGAGATATGTTAGGTCAGCCCCAGCATTTT	few	TRBV20-1	NA	TRBJ1-5
CSVGEGLSTDTQYF	TGCAGCGTTGGAGAAGGACTTAGCACAGATACGCAGTATTTT	NA	TRBV29-1	NA	TRBJ2-3
CASSTRNTEAFF	TGTGCCAGCAGTACTCGTAACACTGAAGCTTTCTTT	NA	TRBV6-5	NA	TRBJ1-1
CATSRGLAGAYNEQFF	TGTGCCACCAGCAGGGGACTAGCGGGGGCCTACAATGAGCAGTTCTTC	NA	TRBV15	TRBD2	TRBJ2-1
CASSLWPGEQFF	TGTGCCAGCAGCTTGTGGCCGGGTGAGCAGTTCTTC	few	TRBV5-6	NA	TRBJ2-1
CASSAGGAPGTEAFF	TGTGCCAGCAGCGCTGGTGGGGCGCCGGGCACTGAAGCTTTCTTT	few	TRBV6-5	NA	TRBJ1-1
CASSSRGQAVEQYF	TGTGCCAGCAGTTCCCGGGGACAGGCGGTCGAGCAGTACTTC	few	TRBV12-3/TRBV12-4	TRBD1	TRBJ2-7
CASSLSGSQPQHF	TGCGCCAGCAGCTTGTCCGGGTCTCAGCCCCAGCATTTT	few	TRBV5-1	NA	TRBJ1-5